Listed below are T cell receptor beta chains from one sample, sequenced in a study of blood T cell repertoires in COVID-19. Libraries were prepared by immunoSEQ multiplex PCR; TCRdb keeps only in-frame clonotypes and omits some of them. The repertoire holds about 210,000 clones, with about 81% as singletons. The sequencing sample was made of PBMCs or T cells enriched from blood (not recorded which). These receptors were obtained from a man aged 35 to 55 who had recovered from COVID-19. The CDR3 runs from the conserved cysteine through the conserved F or W. Fields, in order: J gene, CDR3 length, V gene, D gene, clone size, CDR3 DNA, CDR3 protein. The D gene is left open where the match is weak. Size tells how often a clone was seen (once, few, many) or the class of an expanded clone, and some rows leave it out.

TRBJ1-2,13,TRBV10-3,-,-,TGTGCCATCAGTGAGTCGAAGGGGCCTGGCTACACCTTC,CAISESKGPGYTF
TRBJ1-2,14,TRBV5-6,-,-,TGTGCCAGCAGCTATGGGTCAGGGCAGGCTGGCTACACCTTC,CASSYGSGQAGYTF
TRBJ1-5,16,TRBV6-4,TRBD1,once,TGTGCCAGCAGGGGCCCGGGACAGGGGGCAATTCAGCCCCAGCATTTT,CASRGPGQGAIQPQHF
TRBJ2-4,22,TRBV4-1,TRBD2,-,TGCGCCAGCAGCCAAGAATTCGTGGTAGCGGGAGCGTTCGATCGAGACAAAAACATTCAGTACTTC,CASSQEFVVAGAFDRDKNIQYF
TRBJ1-1,16,TRBV5-5,-,-,TGTGCCAGCAGCCCGGGCCATTCCGGACTTCTCACTGAAGCTTTCTTT,CASSPGHSGLLTEAFF
TRBJ1-2,15,TRBV4-2,-,-,TGTGCCAGCAGCCAAGATCTCGGGAATCGTCGGGGCTACACCTTC,CASSQDLGNRRGYTF
TRBJ2-7,13,TRBV7-2,-,-,TGTGCCAGCAGCTCGGGTACCTCCTACGAGCAGTACTTC,CASSSGTSYEQYF
TRBJ1-1,13,TRBV30,-,-,TGTGCCTGGAGTGAGGGGGGGAGGACTGAAGCTTTCTTT,CAWSEGGRTEAFF
TRBJ1-1,14,TRBV12-5,-,-,TGTGCTAGTGGTTTGGGACACGTGAACACTGAAGCTTTCTTT,CASGLGHVNTEAFF
TRBJ2-1,16,TRBV24-1,-,few,TGTGCCACCAGTGACCCAAAAGGAGGACGCTACAATGAGCAGTTCTTC,CATSDPKGGRYNEQFF
TRBJ2-5,19,TRBV11-2,TRBD2,-,TGTGCCAGCAGCTTAGTAGGGTCAAAAGCGGGGGAGTACCAAGAGACCCAGTACTTC,CASSLVGSKAGEYQETQYF
TRBJ1-2,15,TRBV6-5,TRBD1,-,TGTGCCAGCAGGGGACAGGGGACTGCCCCTTTTGGCTACACCTTC,CASRGQGTAPFGYTF
TRBJ2-5,16,TRBV18,-,-,TGTGCCAGCTCACGCCTAGGGGCGGTTATAGAGGAGACCCAGTACTTC,CASSRLGAVIEETQYF
TRBJ2-3,15,TRBV5-1,TRBD2,-,TGCGCCAGCACAACTAGCGGGAGCAGCACAGATACGCAGTATTTT,CASTTSGSSTDTQYF